The entry that follows covers one TCR beta chain sequence. These data originate in a study of CD8 T cells in Susac syndrome. CD8+ and CD4+ T cells from blood underwent TCR beta sequencing. With V trimmed by 6 bases and J by 3 bases, 7 bases remained unmatched. CDR3 length equals 14 residues. Germline values: CDR1 MDHEN, CDR2 SYDVKM. An amount of RNA that ranged from roughly 0.45 to 1 ug was reverse transcribed with random hexamers. The amplification used immunoSEQ multiplex PCR on TCR beta CDR3; it spanned 54 Vbeta and 13 Jbeta. A single record per CDR3 protein comes from TCRdb applying MiXCR to the immunoSEQ multiplex PCR reads. This table holds fewer than 150,000 distinct CDR3 sequences, under 95% found once.

The gene calls are TRBV28 and TRBJ2-5, with 7 bases aligning to TRBD1. This receptor was taken from a human donor with multiple sclerosis. The sequenced sample consisted of CD8+ T cells from PBMCs. The DNA of the CDR3 is TGTGCCAGCAGCCGCTCGGACAGGAAAGAGACCCAGTACTTC. Its translation: CASSRSDRKETQYF.